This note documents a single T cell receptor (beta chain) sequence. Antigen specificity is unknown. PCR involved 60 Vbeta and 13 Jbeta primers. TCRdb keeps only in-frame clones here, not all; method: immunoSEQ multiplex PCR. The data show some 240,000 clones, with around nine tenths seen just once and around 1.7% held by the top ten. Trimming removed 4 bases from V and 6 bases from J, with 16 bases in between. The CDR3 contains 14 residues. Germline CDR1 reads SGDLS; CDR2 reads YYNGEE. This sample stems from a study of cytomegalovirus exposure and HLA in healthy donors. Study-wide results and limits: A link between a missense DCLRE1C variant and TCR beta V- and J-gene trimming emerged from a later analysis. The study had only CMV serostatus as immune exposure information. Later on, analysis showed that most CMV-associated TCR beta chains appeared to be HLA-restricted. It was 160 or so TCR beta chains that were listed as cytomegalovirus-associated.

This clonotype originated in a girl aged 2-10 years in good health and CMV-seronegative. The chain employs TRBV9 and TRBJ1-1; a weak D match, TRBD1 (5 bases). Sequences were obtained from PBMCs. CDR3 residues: CASSPGEGSAEAFF. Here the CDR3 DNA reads TGTGCCAGCAGCCCGGGGGAGGGCTCGGCTGAAGCTTTCTTT. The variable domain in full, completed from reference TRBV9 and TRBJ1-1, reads DSGVTQTPKHLITATGQRVTLRCSPRSGDLSVYWYQQSLDQGLQFLIQYYNGEERAKGNILERFSAQQFPDLHSELNLSSLELGDSALYFCASSPGEGSAEAFFGQGTRLTVV.